What follows describes a single T cell receptor beta chain. This sample is drawn from a study of PD-1 blockade in mismatch repair-deficient tumors. PCR or immunohistochemistry showed mismatch repair deficiency in every enrolled patient. Germline lookup yields CDR1 SEHNR and CDR2 FQNEAQ (reference sequence). Trimming pared 1 base from V and 7 bases from J, leaving 7 bases between. This CDR3 comprises 12 residues. Assay: immunoSEQ multiplex PCR; the TCRdb copy retains only in-frame clones and omits some. The table lists about 51,000 clones, roughly 78% of them singletons. The origin of this receptor is an adult with mismatch repair-deficient cancer. The chain couples TRBV7-9 to TRBJ1-2; no definite D call. Here the sequenced sample was peripheral blood, taken 4 weeks after starting pembrolizumab. This CDR3 is CASSLEASGYTF. DNA of the CDR3: TGTGCCAGCAGCTTAGAGGCCTCTGGCTACACCTTC.